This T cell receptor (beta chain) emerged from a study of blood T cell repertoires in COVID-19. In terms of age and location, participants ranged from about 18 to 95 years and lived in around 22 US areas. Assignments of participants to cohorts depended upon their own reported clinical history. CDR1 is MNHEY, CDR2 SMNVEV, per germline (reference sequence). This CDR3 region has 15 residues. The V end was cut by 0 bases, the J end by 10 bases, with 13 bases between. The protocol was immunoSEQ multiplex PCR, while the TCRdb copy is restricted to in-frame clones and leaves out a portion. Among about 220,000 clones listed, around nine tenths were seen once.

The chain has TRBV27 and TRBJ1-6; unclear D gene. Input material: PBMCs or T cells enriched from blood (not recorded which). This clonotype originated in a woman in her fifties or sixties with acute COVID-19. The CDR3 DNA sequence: TGTGCCAGCAGTTTATCCGAGATACCTTGGTCACCCCTCCACTTT. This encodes CASSLSEIPWSPLHF.